The rows below give T cell receptor beta chains drawn from one sample of a study of T cell repertoires in cytomegalovirus infection. TCRdb processed the reads anew with MiXCR; each CDR3 protein has one entry. This sample carries around 750,000 distinct CDR3 sequences, over 25% of them seen once, and the ten largest clones take about an eighth. These receptors have no known antigen. Specimen: cultured CD8+ T cells from PBMCs, collected from culture after CMV antigen stimulation. The receptors here all came from a human donor in good health (CMV status not recorded). Some clones in this sample may be carry-over from other donors' samples. CDR3s include the opening cysteine and the closing phenylalanine or tryptophan. A D gene is named only where the DNA matches it firmly. Not every row has a clone size; where given, it reads once, few, many or a size class.

j_gene: TRBJ2-3; v_gene: TRBV10-3; abundance: few; d_gene: .; CDR3aa: CAISEPAAHPDTQYF; CDR3nt: TGTGCCATCAGTGAGCCAGCGGCCCACCCAGATACGCAGTATTTT
j_gene: TRBJ2-2; v_gene: TRBV5-6; abundance: .; d_gene: .; CDR3aa: CASSLSGSPGELFF; CDR3nt: TGTGCCAGCAGCTTGTCAGGGTCCCCCGGGGAGCTGTTTTTT
j_gene: TRBJ2-6; v_gene: TRBV24-1; abundance: few; d_gene: .; CDR3aa: CATSGSGVLTF; CDR3nt: TGTGCCACCAGTGGATCTGGGGTCCTGACTTTC
j_gene: TRBJ1-1; v_gene: TRBV27; abundance: few; d_gene: .; CDR3aa: CASSLGGSRTEAFF; CDR3nt: TGTGCCAGCAGTTTAGGAGGGAGTCGGACTGAAGCTTTCTTT
j_gene: TRBJ2-5; v_gene: TRBV28; abundance: .; d_gene: TRBD2; CDR3aa: CASSWTSGGLQETQYF; CDR3nt: TGTGCCAGCAGCTGGACTAGCGGGGGCCTGCAAGAGACCCAGTACTTC
j_gene: TRBJ2-5; v_gene: TRBV6-1; abundance: many; d_gene: .; CDR3aa: CASSEGAGVGETQYF; CDR3nt: TGTGCCAGCAGTGAAGGGGCAGGGGTAGGGGAGACCCAGTACTTC
j_gene: TRBJ2-4; v_gene: TRBV3-1; abundance: .; d_gene: TRBD1; CDR3aa: CASSPRSDRVNIQYF; CDR3nt: TGTGCCAGCAGCCCAAGAAGCGACAGGGTAAACATTCAGTACTTC
j_gene: TRBJ1-3; v_gene: TRBV28; abundance: .; d_gene: .; CDR3aa: CASSFYRAGNTIYF; CDR3nt: TGTGCCAGCAGTTTCTACAGGGCTGGAAACACCATATATTTT
j_gene: TRBJ1-2; v_gene: TRBV7-6; abundance: many; d_gene: .; CDR3aa: CASSRGESYGYTF; CDR3nt: TGTGCCAGCAGCAGGGGGGAATCCTATGGCTACACCTTC
j_gene: TRBJ1-1; v_gene: TRBV7-9; abundance: .; d_gene: .; CDR3aa: CASSLVPSRETEAFF; CDR3nt: TGTGCCAGCAGCTTAGTTCCCAGCAGGGAGACTGAAGCTTTCTTT
j_gene: TRBJ1-1; v_gene: TRBV28; abundance: few; d_gene: TRBD1; CDR3aa: CASREGQLMNTEAFF; CDR3nt: TGTGCCAGCAGAGAGGGACAGCTAATGAACACTGAAGCTTTCTTT
j_gene: TRBJ2-3; v_gene: TRBV7-2; abundance: many; d_gene: TRBD2; CDR3aa: CASSRNFRGRLAGDTDTQYF; CDR3nt: TGTGCCAGCAGTCGTAACTTCAGGGGGCGACTAGCGGGGGACACAGATACGCAGTATTTT
j_gene: TRBJ1-5; v_gene: TRBV9; abundance: few; d_gene: TRBD1; CDR3aa: CASSVGQGASQPQHF; CDR3nt: TGTGCCAGCAGCGTCGGACAGGGGGCGAGTCAGCCCCAGCATTTT
j_gene: TRBJ1-1; v_gene: TRBV6-5; abundance: .; d_gene: .; CDR3aa: CASSGPTNTEAFF; CDR3nt: TGTGCCAGCAGTGGACCCACCAACACTGAAGCTTTCTTT
j_gene: TRBJ1-2; v_gene: TRBV3-1; abundance: .; d_gene: .; CDR3aa: CASSRTETGTEDRRNYGYTF; CDR3nt: TGTGCCAGCAGCCGCACAGAGACCGGAACAGAAGATAGGCGGAACTATGGCTACACCTTC
j_gene: TRBJ2-2; v_gene: TRBV19; abundance: few; d_gene: .; CDR3aa: CASREEWADLAGELFF; CDR3nt: TGTGCCAGTAGAGAGGAATGGGCAGACCTCGCCGGGGAGCTGTTTTTT
j_gene: TRBJ1-3; v_gene: TRBV7-9; abundance: few; d_gene: .; CDR3aa: CASSTGRRDTIYF; CDR3nt: TGTGCCAGCAGTACCGGACGGAGGGACACCATATATTTT
j_gene: TRBJ2-2; v_gene: TRBV25-1; abundance: many; d_gene: .; CDR3aa: CASSVFSTGELFF; CDR3nt: TGTGCCAGCAGCGTCTTCAGCACCGGGGAGCTGTTTTTT
j_gene: TRBJ2-1; v_gene: TRBV27; abundance: few; d_gene: .; CDR3aa: CASSLSAVYNEQFF; CDR3nt: TGTGCCAGCAGTTTATCGGCAGTCTACAATGAGCAGTTCTTC
j_gene: TRBJ2-7; v_gene: TRBV19; abundance: .; d_gene: .; CDR3aa: CASSIRGRYEQYF; CDR3nt: TGTGCCAGTAGTATAAGGGGACGCTACGAGCAGTACTTC
j_gene: TRBJ2-3; v_gene: TRBV5-1; abundance: .; d_gene: TRBD2; CDR3aa: CASSLPACGGAGDTQYF; CDR3nt: TGCGCCAGCAGCTTGCCGGCCTGCGGGGGGGCCGGAGATACGCAGTATTTT
j_gene: TRBJ1-1; v_gene: TRBV6-1; abundance: once; d_gene: .; CDR3aa: CASSLFEAFF; CDR3nt: TGTGCCAGCAGTCTATTTGAAGCTTTCTTT
j_gene: TRBJ1-1; v_gene: TRBV29-1; abundance: .; d_gene: .; CDR3aa: CSSRETEAFF; CDR3nt: TGCAGCTCTAGGGAAACTGAAGCTTTCTTT
j_gene: TRBJ1-1; v_gene: TRBV7-8; abundance: .; d_gene: .; CDR3aa: CASRQRDGRTEAFF; CDR3nt: TGTGCCAGCAGGCAAAGGGACGGGCGGACTGAAGCTTTCTTT
j_gene: TRBJ2-5; v_gene: TRBV5-6; abundance: few; d_gene: .; CDR3aa: CASSFGGLWETQYF; CDR3nt: TGTGCCAGCAGCTTTGGGGGGCTATGGGAGACCCAGTACTTC
j_gene: TRBJ1-5; v_gene: TRBV27; abundance: few; d_gene: .; CDR3aa: CASSFGSPNQPQHF; CDR3nt: TGTGCCAGCAGTTTCGGCTCTCCAAATCAGCCCCAGCATTTT
j_gene: TRBJ2-2; v_gene: TRBV7-6; abundance: many; d_gene: TRBD2; CDR3aa: CASSFLSGENTGELFF; CDR3nt: TGTGCCAGCAGCTTTCTTAGCGGGGAAAACACCGGGGAGCTGTTTTTT
j_gene: TRBJ2-3; v_gene: TRBV10-3; abundance: .; d_gene: .; CDR3aa: CAISLGMGTDTQYF; CDR3nt: TGTGCCATCAGTCTGGGGATGGGGACAGATACGCAGTATTTT
j_gene: TRBJ2-1; v_gene: TRBV7-2; abundance: many; d_gene: TRBD1; CDR3aa: CASSLVGQGPNEQFF; CDR3nt: TGTGCCAGCAGCTTAGTGGGACAGGGCCCCAATGAGCAGTTCTTC
j_gene: TRBJ1-2; v_gene: TRBV6-6; abundance: .; d_gene: .; CDR3aa: CASSYSISRRGYGYTF; CDR3nt: TGTGCCAGCAGTTACTCCATTAGCAGGCGGGGCTATGGCTACACCTTC
j_gene: TRBJ1-5; v_gene: TRBV27; abundance: few; d_gene: .; CDR3aa: CASSGPGSNQPQHF; CDR3nt: TGTGCCAGCAGCGGACCTGGGAGCAATCAGCCCCAGCATTTT